Described below is a single T cell receptor (beta chain) sequence and its context. J gave up 6 bases and V 0 bases, and 14 bases lay outside the gene matches. The CDR3 loop spans 19 amino acids. The V gene's germline CDR1 is SGHAT and CDR2 FQNNGV. This specimen comes from a study of blood T cell repertoires in COVID-19. As for the study in general: Nucleic acid was either cDNA or gDNA, and it came from T cells, B-cell-depleted T cells, or PBMCs.

As processed by the authors: Estimation of nucleated cell counts was performed using reference gene primer amplification. Clones were read by immunoSEQ multiplex PCR, and TCRdb kept only the in-frame ones, dropping some. From that table come the V and J calls and clone size; the DNA was used to work out D and trimming. The sample comprises 180,000 or so clones, roughly three quarters of which are singletons, and approximately 8.6% rests with the top ten. Material: peripheral blood. This sequence originates from a woman aged 50 to 60 with active or convalescent COVID-19. The chain couples TRBV11-2 to TRBJ1-3; TRBD1 agrees at 10 bases. The CDR3 nucleotides are TGTGCCAGCAGCTTAGATCAATTTTCCGGGGACAGGGGTAAAAACACCATATATTTT. It encodes CASSLDQFSGDRGKNTIYF.